This paragraph reports one T cell receptor beta chain. No cognate antigen has been identified for it. No base quality values were provided; no much bigger clone lies one nucleotide off. The entire isolated RNA was reverse transcribed using the High Capacity cDNA Reverse Transcription Kit, and thus expressed TCRB transcripts were sequenced. Deep immunoSEQ sequencing was performed on naive, central memory and regulatory T cell samples, with an average of around 3.4 million total reads per sample. Sorted cells were lysed in RLT buffer, and RNA was extracted using DNase-treated RNeasy Micro or Mini kits according to cell number. To prevent cross-contamination, each cell subset was processed individually, whereas patient and healthy donor samples were processed jointly. The immunoSEQ multiplex PCR was used to amplify TCRB sequences from cDNA, yielding 87-bp fragments that span the CDR3 region. The amplicons were sequenced using the Illumina HiSeq platform. On the study's bioinformatics: Synthetic template baselines were used to correct PCR bias computationally, reads within Hamming distance 2 were collapsed, and singletons that could not be merged were discarded. Reads were aligned to IMGT to assign V, D and J genes, CDR3 length, and insertions or deletions at six rearrangement sites. Within each subset, clonotype counts were normalized to the number of sorted cells before true diversity and Gini coefficients were calculated with the tcR R package. The overlap coefficient, calculated on TCRB nucleotide sequences, was used to quantify repertoire sharing. As a proxy for the pre-selection repertoire, out-of-frame TCRB sequences from naive cells were analyzed. The clones in this table, taken by TCRdb from immuneACCESS, are in-frame only. Not every clone is retained; where verified, under half of the shortfall comes from an unresolved V gene, and the cause of the rest is unknown. The V and J calls and clone size come from that table; D and trimming were worked out from the DNA. The sample profile shows 970,000 or so clones; roughly 16% of them were found once. The ten biggest clones cover around 0.02% of the sample.

From each donor, a single peripheral blood sample of approximately 120 mL on average was drawn into heparinised tubes. A BD FACSAria II was used to sort naive, central memory, regulatory and stem cell-like memory CD4+ T cells with a panel that included CD45RO, CCR7, CD25, CD127, CD95 and CD27. Every sorted population had a purity above 95%. PBMCs were isolated immediately by Lymphoprep density gradient centrifugation and stained directly without culture. Samples were stained and sorted in pairs, with one healthy donor and one patient per experiment, so that batch effects were minimized. This entry belongs to a study of beta chain features in type 1 diabetes (dated by TCRdb to the late 2010s). About the full investigation: Mean age, gender distribution, total cell number and subset yield were not different between patients and healthy donors. Whereas all 28 donors provided naive and central memory subsets, regulatory and stem cell-like memory subsets were isolated from just 8 patients and roughly 8 healthy donors. In the study, TCRB repertoires of sorted circulating CD4+ T cell subsets from recently diagnosed type 1 diabetes patients were compared with those of matched healthy donors. A total of around 100 million sorted cells were examined across all samples, and RNA yield correlated strongly with the number of cells per subset.

Results the study describes overall, beyond this receptor: Because cDNA was sequenced instead of genomic DNA, highly expressing activated cells could be over-represented, though the groups showed no difference in activation or CD3 levels. Naive, central memory and regulatory TCRB repertoires appeared to be more alike among patients than among healthy donors. In all four CD4+ subsets, TCRB CDR3 length was moderately but significantly shorter in type 1 diabetes patients. At VDJ recombination sites, type 1 diabetes patients had fewer insertions and more deleted nucleotides, which implies abnormalities in thymic rearrangement. Only small numbers of individuals were included in the HLA sub-analyses, which left unresolved whether HLA type had any influence on TCRB rearrangement. PCR may preferentially amplify shorter templates, but because patient and control samples were amplified and corrected together, any resulting skew would affect both groups equally.

Sequences SGHTA (CDR1) and FQGNSA (CDR2) are obtained from the germline V gene. The CDR3 numbers 14 residues from cysteine through phenylalanine. Only CDR3 DNA remains: 42 bases, in frame from the first base. V has 4 bases trimmed and J has 1 base trimmed; junction bases matching no gene number 4. The sequence links TRBV7-2 to TRBJ2-7; the central 7 bases match TRBD2. The sequencing sample was made of naive CD4+ T cells from blood. Read against the paper, the sample's cell subset or site label means: true naive CD4+ T cells. The source is a woman younger than 30 in good health. The CDR3 region: CASSSSGASYEQYF. The nucleotide sequence reads as follows: TGTGCCAGCAGCTCCAGCGGGGCTTCCTACGAGCAGTACTTC.